A selection of T cell receptor beta chains follows, all from one sample in a study of shared clonotypes between healthy human individuals. Repertoires were generated with immunoSEQ multiplex PCR, while TCRdb's copy carries only in-frame clones and drops some. This sample carries about 2.4 million clones, 80% to 95% of them seen once, and the ten largest clones take 0.35% to 0.45%. Sequencing was performed on naive CD4+ T cells from PBMCs. These receptor sequences come from a man younger than 35 in good health. Some clones in this sample may be carry-over from other donors' samples. Each CDR3 is given with its conserved first and last residue. A D gene is named only where the DNA matches it firmly. The size field is filled for only some rows; it gives once, few, many or a size class.

J gene | clone size | D gene | V gene | CDR3 protein | CDR3 DNA
TRBJ2-1 | NA | TRBD2 | TRBV29-1 | CSVEGLAGGDTYNEQFF | TGCAGCGTTGAGGGTCTAGCGGGAGGCGATACCTACAATGAGCAGTTCTTC
TRBJ2-7 | NA | NA | TRBV5-4 | CASSSGQSNLKIEQYF | TGTGCCAGCAGCTCCGGACAGTCAAACCTAAAGATCGAGCAGTACTTC
TRBJ2-1 | NA | NA | TRBV19 | CASGMNEQFF | TGTGCCAGTGGTATGAATGAGCAGTTCTTC
TRBJ2-5 | NA | TRBD2 | TRBV7-2 | CASSFQRGHQETQYF | TGTGCCAGCAGCTTCCAGCGGGGGCATCAAGAGACCCAGTACTTC
TRBJ1-2 | once | NA | TRBV7-8 | CASSLGQSYGYTF | TGTGCCAGCAGCTTAGGACAGTCCTATGGCTACACCTTC
TRBJ1-1 | NA | NA | TRBV28 | CASSLRAWQRAFF | TGTGCCAGCAGTTTAAGGGCATGGCAGCGAGCTTTCTTT
TRBJ2-5 | NA | NA | TRBV7-9 | CASSLRDGVQETQYF | TGTGCCAGCAGCTTAAGAGACGGCGTACAAGAGACCCAGTACTTC
TRBJ2-6 | few | NA | TRBV7-3 | CASSPGANVLTF | TGTGCCAGCAGCCCTGGGGCCAACGTCCTGACTTTC
TRBJ2-3 | NA | NA | TRBV20-1 | CSWPGTDTQYF | TGCAGTTGGCCAGGCACAGATACGCAGTATTTT
TRBJ2-7 | NA | NA | TRBV25-1 | CASSSGHPNYEQYF | TGTGCCAGCAGTTCGGGACACCCGAACTACGAGCAGTACTTC
TRBJ1-1 | NA | TRBD1 | TRBV5-6 | CASSLRSQGAVLKAEAFF | TGTGCCAGCAGCTTGAGGTCGCAGGGGGCGGTCTTAAAAGCTGAAGCTTTCTTT
TRBJ2-2 | NA | TRBD2 | TRBV7-2 | CASSPRGQKREGGTGELFF | TGTGCCAGCAGCCCCCGAGGACAGAAGCGGGAGGGGGGGACCGGGGAGCTGTTTTTT
TRBJ2-7 | NA | NA | TRBV5-4 | CASSLIGGRYEQYF | TGTGCCAGCAGCTTGATTGGGGGTAGGTACGAGCAGTACTTC
TRBJ2-5 | NA | NA | TRBV4-2 | CASSQDEGQRETQYF | TGTGCCAGCAGCCAAGATGAGGGTCAGCGGGAGACCCAGTACTTC
TRBJ2-3 | NA | NA | TRBV5-4 | CASSPQFTDTQYF | TGTGCCAGCAGCCCCCAGTTTACAGATACGCAGTATTTT
TRBJ2-1 | NA | NA | TRBV6-6 | CASSYLRGNEQFF | TGTGCCAGCAGTTACCTCCGGGGCAATGAGCAGTTCTTC
TRBJ2-7 | NA | NA | TRBV19 | CASSTGAHEQYF | TGTGCCAGTAGTACCGGGGCCCACGAGCAGTACTTC
TRBJ2-1 | NA | TRBD2 | TRBV7-7 | CASSSVSGGDNEQFF | TGTGCCAGCAGCTCGGTGTCGGGAGGGGACAATGAGCAGTTCTTC
TRBJ2-1 | NA | TRBD2 | TRBV18 | CASSPARGSSYNEQFF | TGTGCCAGCTCACCAGCGCGGGGGAGCTCCTACAATGAGCAGTTCTTC
TRBJ2-3 | NA | TRBD2 | TRBV5-1 | CASSPGTSGRHQDTQYF | TGCGCCAGCAGCCCCGGGACTAGCGGGAGGCACCAAGATACGCAGTATTTT
TRBJ2-3 | NA | TRBD2 | TRBV4-1 | CASTLGLAGVDTQYF | TGCGCCAGCACCTTAGGACTAGCGGGAGTAGATACGCAGTATTTT
TRBJ2-3 | NA | NA | TRBV9 | CASSAMIGGGTDTQYF | TGTGCCAGCAGCGCAATGATAGGAGGGGGCACAGATACGCAGTATTTT
TRBJ2-1 | NA | TRBD2 | TRBV7-2 | CASSPAGTSGRVPEQFF | TGTGCCAGCAGCCCGGCCGGGACTAGCGGGAGGGTCCCTGAGCAGTTCTTC
TRBJ1-2 | once | NA | TRBV6-5 | CASKVLAGANYGYTF | TGTGCCAGCAAAGTTCTGGCAGGAGCTAACTATGGCTACACCTTC
TRBJ2-1 | NA | NA | TRBV27 | CASSLMRYNEQFF | TGTGCCAGCAGTTTAATGCGGTACAATGAGCAGTTCTTC
TRBJ2-5 | NA | TRBD2 | TRBV18 | CASSPRGLAGQETQYF | TGTGCCAGCTCACCACGAGGACTAGCGGGCCAAGAGACCCAGTACTTC
TRBJ2-1 | once | TRBD1 | TRBV9 | CASSVQGQGKEQFF | TGTGCCAGCAGCGTACAGGGACAGGGGAAAGAGCAGTTCTTC
TRBJ1-5 | NA | TRBD1 | TRBV9 | CASSVGTGAHPQHF | TGTGCCAGCAGCGTCGGGACAGGCGCCCACCCCCAGCATTTT